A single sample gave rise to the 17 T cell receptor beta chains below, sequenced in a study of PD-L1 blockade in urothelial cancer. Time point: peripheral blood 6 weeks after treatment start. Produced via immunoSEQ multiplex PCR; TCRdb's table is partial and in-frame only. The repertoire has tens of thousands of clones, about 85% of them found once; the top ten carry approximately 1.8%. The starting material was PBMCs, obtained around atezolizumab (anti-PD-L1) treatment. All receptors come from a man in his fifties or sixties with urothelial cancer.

CDR3 amino acids: CASSSGSTDTQYF. In nucleotides, the CDR3 is TGTGCCAGCAGCAGCGGGAGCACAGATACGCAGTATTTT. The chain carries TRBV7-2 and TRBJ2-3; D possibly corresponds to TRBD2 (6 bases). V was cut by 5 bases and J by 0 bases, with 6 bases left in between. The germline V gene has CDR1 SGHTA and CDR2 FQGNSA. CDR3 size: 13 residues.

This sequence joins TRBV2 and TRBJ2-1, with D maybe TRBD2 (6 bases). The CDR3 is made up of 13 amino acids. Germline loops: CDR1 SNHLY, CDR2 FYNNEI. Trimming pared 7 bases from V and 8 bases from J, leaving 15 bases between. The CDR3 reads CASIREERHEQFF. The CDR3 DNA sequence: TGTGCCAGCATCAGGGAGGAACGCCATGAGCAGTTCTTC.

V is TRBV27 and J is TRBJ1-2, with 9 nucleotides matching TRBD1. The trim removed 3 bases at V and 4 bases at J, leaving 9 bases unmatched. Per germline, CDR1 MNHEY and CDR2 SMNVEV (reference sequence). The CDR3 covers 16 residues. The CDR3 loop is CASSFRDRVSLYGYTF. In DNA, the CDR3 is TGTGCCAGCAGTTTCCGGGACAGGGTCTCCCTCTATGGCTACACCTTC.

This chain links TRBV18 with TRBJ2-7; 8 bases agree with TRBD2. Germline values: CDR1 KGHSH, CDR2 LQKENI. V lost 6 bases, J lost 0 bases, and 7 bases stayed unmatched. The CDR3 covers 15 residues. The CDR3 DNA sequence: TGTGCCAGCTCCCCCCTCGGGGGGGACTCCTACGAGCAGTACTTC. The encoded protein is CASSPLGGDSYEQYF.

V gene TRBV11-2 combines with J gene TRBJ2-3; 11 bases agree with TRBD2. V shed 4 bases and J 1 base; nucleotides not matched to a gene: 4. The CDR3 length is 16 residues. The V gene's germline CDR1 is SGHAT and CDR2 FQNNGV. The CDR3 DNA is TGTGCCAGCAGCTGGGATAGCGGGAGGGGCACAGATACGCAGTATTTT. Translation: CASSWDSGRGTDTQYF.

CDR3 sequence reads: CAILSSYNEQFF. Here the CDR3 DNA reads TGCGCCATTCTTAGCTCCTACAATGAGCAGTTCTTC. The chain recombines TRBV4-3 with TRBJ2-1, with D uncertain. In germline, CDR1 is LGHNA, CDR2 YSLEER. The V gene lost 10 bases and the J gene lost 0 bases, with 7 bases spanning the gap. This CDR3 spans 12 amino acids.

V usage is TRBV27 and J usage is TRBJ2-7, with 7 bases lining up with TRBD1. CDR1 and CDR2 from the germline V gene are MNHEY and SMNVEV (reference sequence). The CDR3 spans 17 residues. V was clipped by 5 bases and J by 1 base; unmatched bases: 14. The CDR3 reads CASSPIFGTADSYEQYF. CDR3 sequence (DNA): TGTGCCAGCAGTCCCATTTTCGGGACAGCGGATTCCTACGAGCAGTACTTC.

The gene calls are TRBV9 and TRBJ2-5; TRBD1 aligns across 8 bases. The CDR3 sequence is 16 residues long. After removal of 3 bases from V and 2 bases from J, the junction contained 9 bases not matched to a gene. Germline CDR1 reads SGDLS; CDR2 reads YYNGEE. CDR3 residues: CASSAHGTGPQETQYF. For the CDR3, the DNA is TGTGCCAGCAGCGCCCACGGGACAGGACCTCAAGAGACCCAGTACTTC. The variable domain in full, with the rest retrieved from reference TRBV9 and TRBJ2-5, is DSGVTQTPKHLITATGQRVTLRCSPRSGDLSVYWYQQSLDQGLQFLIQYYNGEERAKGNILERFSAQQFPDLHSELNLSSLELGDSALYFCASSAHGTGPQETQYFGPGTRLLVL.

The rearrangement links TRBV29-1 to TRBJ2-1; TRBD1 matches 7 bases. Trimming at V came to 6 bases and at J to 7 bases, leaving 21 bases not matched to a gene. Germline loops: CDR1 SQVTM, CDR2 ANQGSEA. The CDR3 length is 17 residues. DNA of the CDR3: TGCAGCGTAGACAAAGGTATAGAACAGACAGGGATTAATGAGCAGTTCTTC. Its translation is CSVDKGIEQTGINEQFF.

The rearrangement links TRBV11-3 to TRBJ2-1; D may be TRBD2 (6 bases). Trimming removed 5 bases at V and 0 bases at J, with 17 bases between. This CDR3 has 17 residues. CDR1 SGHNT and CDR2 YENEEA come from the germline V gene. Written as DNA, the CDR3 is TGTGCCAGCAGCCCACGGAGGGGAGTCGGCTCCTACAATGAGCAGTTCTTC. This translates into CASSPRRGVGSYNEQFF.

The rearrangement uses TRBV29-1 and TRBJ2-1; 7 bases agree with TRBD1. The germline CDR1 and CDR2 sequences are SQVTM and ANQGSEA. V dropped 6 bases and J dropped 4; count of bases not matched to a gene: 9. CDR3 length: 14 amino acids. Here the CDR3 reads CSVPTGTRYNEQFF. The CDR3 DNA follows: TGCAGCGTACCGACAGGGACGAGGTACAATGAGCAGTTCTTC.

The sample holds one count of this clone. The CDR3: CATYPGGSLPPQHF. The CDR3 bases are TGTGCCACTTACCCAGGGGGCTCTCTTCCGCCCCAGCATTTT. The chain uses TRBV6-1 and TRBJ1-5; 8 bases map to TRBD1. Germline V gene sequence: CDR1 MNHNS, CDR2 SASEGT. The CDR3 contains 14 residues. Unmatched junction bases numbered 14, after V lost 10 bases and J lost 9 bases.

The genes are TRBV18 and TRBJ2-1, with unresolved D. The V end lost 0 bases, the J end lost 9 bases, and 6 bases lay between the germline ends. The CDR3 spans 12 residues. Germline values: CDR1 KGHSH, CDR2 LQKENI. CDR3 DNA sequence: TGTGCCAGCTCACCACCGGTCGGTGAGCAGTTCTTC. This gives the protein CASSPPVGEQFF.

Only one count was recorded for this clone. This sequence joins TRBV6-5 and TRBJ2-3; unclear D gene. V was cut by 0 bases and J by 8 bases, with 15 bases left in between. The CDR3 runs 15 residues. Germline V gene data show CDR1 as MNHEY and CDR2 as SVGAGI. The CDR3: CASSYSISHTRTQYF. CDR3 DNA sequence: TGTGCCAGCAGTTACTCGATCTCCCACACACGTACGCAGTATTTT.

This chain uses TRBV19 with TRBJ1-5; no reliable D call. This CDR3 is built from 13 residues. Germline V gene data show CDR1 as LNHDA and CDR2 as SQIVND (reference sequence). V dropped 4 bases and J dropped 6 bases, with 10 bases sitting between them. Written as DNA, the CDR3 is TGTGCCAGTAGTACCTTCCGGGGTCAGCCCCAGCATTTT. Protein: CASSTFRGQPQHF.

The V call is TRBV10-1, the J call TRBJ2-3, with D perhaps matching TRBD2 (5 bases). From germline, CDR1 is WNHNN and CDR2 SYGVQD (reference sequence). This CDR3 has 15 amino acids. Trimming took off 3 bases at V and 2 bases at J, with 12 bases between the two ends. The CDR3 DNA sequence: TGCGCCAGCAGTGACCCGGGGAACACCACAGATACGCAGTATTTT. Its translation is CASSDPGNTTDTQYF.

CDR3: CASSLNPGGGQHTDTQYF. The DNA of the CDR3 is TGTGCCAGCAGCCTCAACCCGGGGGGGGGCCAACACACAGATACGCAGTATTTT. The rearrangement joins TRBV4-2 to TRBJ2-3; 8 bases match TRBD2. After removal of 4 bases from V and 2 bases from J, the junction contained 14 bases not matched to a gene. The CDR3 contains 18 residues. Per germline, CDR1 LGHNA and CDR2 YNFKEQ.